There are a few counts of the clone carrying this TCR beta chain. The antigen is not known. cDNA synthesis used the whole RNA isolate, giving expressed TCRB sequences. TCRdb's table, derived via immunoSEQ multiplex PCR, lists solely in-frame clones and lacks some. This table holds a few hundred thousand clones, 15% to 20% found once. Germline V gene data show CDR1 as GTSNPN and CDR2 as SVGIG (reference sequence). V lost 0 bases, J lost 0 bases, and 14 bases lay in between. The CDR3 contains 17 residues. Sampling consisted of one heparinised blood draw per donor, averaging around 120 mL. This entry is derived from a study of beta chain features in type 1 diabetes. Overall study context: Healthy donors and patients had similar age, gender and cell yields. Study findings and constraints: A definitive answer on HLA type influencing TCRB rearrangement was not reached here. In all four CD4+ subsets, TCRB CDR3 length was significantly, moderately reduced in type 1 diabetes. A potential PCR bias toward shorter templates would be equal in patient and control samples.

This TCR was recovered from a man between 25 and 39 years old with type 1 diabetes. The sequencing input was naive CD4+ T cells from blood. The chain is built from TRBV30 and TRBJ2-2; no firm D call. In DNA form, the CDR3 reads TGTGCCTGGAGTGTACCTCGGCAGGCGGCGAACACCGGGGAGCTGTTTTTT. This translates into CAWSVPRQAANTGELFF.